One sample yielded the 24 T cell receptor beta chains listed below, sequenced in a study of T cell repertoires in cytomegalovirus infection. TCRdb redid the calling of the reads with MiXCR, one entry per CDR3 protein. The data contain around 740,000 distinct CDR3 sequences, approximately 40% of them seen just once; the ten biggest clones take up around 2.6%. Sequencing was carried out using PBMCs. The receptors stem from a human donor in good health (CMV status not recorded). Some clones in this sample may be carry-over from other donors' samples.

This clonotype has at least ten counts. This chain links TRBV11-2 with TRBJ2-1, with 9 positions matching TRBD1. V dropped 5 bases and J dropped 10; count of bases not matched to a gene: 12. CDR3 length: 15 residues. Germline lookup yields CDR1 SGHAT and CDR2 FQNNGV. CDR3 sequence reads: CASSATGTGIYEQFF. The CDR3 region has the DNA TGTGCCAGCAGCGCAACCGGGACAGGGATTTACGAGCAGTTCTTC.

This sequence joins TRBV7-8 and TRBJ1-5; D is possibly TRBD1 (5 bases). Germline V gives CDR1 SGHVS, CDR2 FQNEAQ. This CDR3 spans 15 amino acids. With 2 bases removed from V and 4 bases from J, the gap between germline ends came to 12 bases. CDR3 bases: TGTGCCAGCAGCTTATGGGGGGGGGGGAATCAGCCCCAGCATTTT. This gives the protein CASSLWGGGNQPQHF.

The chain recombines TRBV20-1 with TRBJ2-3; a possible D gene is TRBD2 (5 bases). The CDR3 is 18 amino acids. The germline CDR1 and CDR2 sequences are DFQATT and SNEGSKA (reference sequence). Trimming pared 5 bases from V and 2 bases from J, leaving 26 bases between. This CDR3 reads CSAPRPGKLREHTDTQYF. The CDR3 nucleotides are TGCAGTGCTCCACGTCCCGGAAAACTAAGGGAGCACACAGATACGCAGTATTTT.

Notes on this clonotype: A much larger clone lies a single base off, so this may be a read error. The V call is TRBV12-3 or TRBV12-4, the J call TRBJ2-7, with TRBD2 identical over 11 bases. This CDR3 contains 15 residues. The CDR3 here is CGSSLAGTSGIGQYF. The CDR3 DNA sequence: TGTGGCAGCAGTTTAGCGGGGACTAGCGGAATCGGGCAGTACTTC.

This clonotype was seen more than once but under ten times. The rearrangement joins TRBV10-3 to TRBJ2-7; tentatively, D is TRBD2 (5 bases). V lost 2 bases and J 3 bases, leaving 5 bases between the germline ends. CDR3 size: 12 residues. Germline V gene data show CDR1 as ENHRY and CDR2 as SYGVKD. This CDR3 reads CAISEGLYEQYF. CDR3 DNA: TGTGCCATCAGTGAGGGACTCTACGAGCAGTACTTC.

The chain employs TRBV12-3 or TRBV12-4 and TRBJ1-1; D uncertain. This CDR3 comprises 14 residues. V was shortened by 1 base and J by 8 bases, with 14 bases between the two germline ends. The CDR3 DNA sequence: TGTGCCAGCAGTTTAGGGGGTGGGAAAAACGAAGCTTTCTTT. This codes for CASSLGGGKNEAFF.

This clonotype was seen more than once but under ten times. The chain carries TRBV28 and TRBJ1-5; D gene ambiguous. V gave up 4 bases and J gave up 7 bases, with 8 bases separating them. CDR1 is MDHEN and CDR2 is SYDVKM in the germline V gene. The CDR3 has 12 amino acids. This chain's CDR3 is CASSYAKQPQHF. CDR3 bases: TGTGCCAGCAGTTACGCGAAACAGCCCCAGCATTTT.

This clonotype was detected ten times or more. The genes are TRBV7-2 and TRBJ1-5; D may be TRBD1 (6 bases). The germline V gene has CDR1 SGHTA and CDR2 FQGNSA. V lost 5 bases and J 7 bases, leaving 12 bases between the germline ends. CDR3 size: 13 residues. The CDR3 DNA is TGTGCCAGCAGCCCCGGGGGGGCGCAGCCCCAGCATTTT. Its translation is CASSPGGAQPQHF.

This clonotype was seen a few times. This chain uses TRBV7-8 with TRBJ2-3; the D gene is possibly TRBD2 (6 bases). The length of the CDR3 is 16 residues. Germline CDR1 reads SGHVS; CDR2 reads FQNEAQ. V gave up 5 bases and J gave up 0 bases, with 15 bases separating them. The CDR3 DNA follows: TGTGCCAGCAGCGCCCCCGCCAGCGGGAGCACAGATACGCAGTATTTT. Translating it yields CASSAPASGSTDTQYF.

This clonotype was observed at least ten times. One end of the junction is discordant with germline, which a read error may explain. CDR3 DNA: TGTGCCAGCAGTCTGGGGGCGGGGAACGCTGAAGCTTTCTTT. Translating gives CASSLGAGNAEAFF. The gene calls are TRBV12-3 or TRBV12-4 and TRBJ1-1; D is perhaps TRBD1 (6 bases). The CDR3 runs 14 residues.

This clonotype has more than one count but fewer than ten. The chain has TRBV24-1 and TRBJ1-2; D gene ambiguous. Germline V gene sequence: CDR1 KGHDR, CDR2 SFDVKD. The CDR3 is 15 amino acids. V lost 6 bases to trimming and J lost 6 bases, with 19 bases between them. The CDR3 sequence is CATSRGREGRDGYTF. The CDR3 nucleotides are TGTGCCACCAGTAGAGGCCGAGAAGGGAGGGATGGCTACACCTTC.

This clonotype was picked up many times. V is TRBV7-2 and J is TRBJ1-3; D gene unclear. V was trimmed by 0 bases and J by 0 bases, leaving 6 bases between them. This CDR3 has 15 residues. CDR1 SGHTA and CDR2 FQGNSA come from the germline V gene. The chain's CDR3 is CASSLATASGNTIYF. DNA of the CDR3: TGTGCCAGCAGCTTAGCGACGGCCTCTGGAAACACCATATATTTT.

In its sample, this clonotype was seen a few times. The chain has TRBV27 and TRBJ1-2; D gene uncertain. Germline assignment: CDR1 MNHEY and CDR2 SMNVEV (reference sequence). V lost 3 bases and J lost 8, with 16 bases in between. This CDR3 has 14 residues. CDR3 sequence (DNA): TGTGCCAGCAGTTTTTCGGTTTCCCCTGGGGGCTACACCTTC. Translation gives CASSFSVSPGGYTF.

This sequence joins TRBV7-9 and TRBJ1-1; TRBD1 might be the D (5 bases). V was trimmed by 1 base and J by 4 bases, leaving 16 bases between them. The CDR3 runs 16 residues. In germline, CDR1 is SEHNR, CDR2 FQNEAQ (reference sequence). CDR3 loop: CASSLGTGPLGTEAFF. In nucleotides, the CDR3 is TGTGCCAGCAGCTTAGGTACAGGTCCTCTAGGCACTGAAGCTTTCTTT.

There are a few counts of this clonotype. The chain recombines TRBV28 with TRBJ1-5; D call uncertain. Trimming cost V 10 bases and J 2 bases, with 21 bases left between them. Germline CDR1 and CDR2: MDHEN and SYDVKM. CDR3 size: 16 residues. The CDR3 DNA reads as TGTGCCACTTCCTTCGGGGAGACCATTGGCAATCAGCCCCAGCATTTT. Its translation is CATSFGETIGNQPQHF.

In its sample, this clonotype was seen a few times. The V call is TRBV6-5, the J call TRBJ2-5; no clear D. Between the trimmed V and J ends, which lost 5 bases and 5 bases, there was a span of 15 bases. The CDR3 is 14 residues long. CDR1 is MNHEY, CDR2 SVGAGI, per germline. The CDR3 nucleotides read TGTGCCAGCAGTCCCCTGGGATTGATGGAGACCCAGTACTTC. This translates into CASSPLGLMETQYF.

The chain has TRBV7-6 and TRBJ1-3; 10 bases match TRBD1. The CDR3 contains 15 residues. V shed 6 bases, J shed 5 bases, and the junction held 7 bases outside the gene matches. Germline V gene sequence: CDR1 SGHVS, CDR2 FNYEAQ. The CDR3 DNA sequence: TGTGCCAGCAGTTCCTCCGACAGGGGGCGAAACACCATATATTTT. Amino acid sequence: CASSSSDRGRNTIYF.

This chain joins TRBV27 and TRBJ2-7; D perhaps matches TRBD2 (5 bases). The germline CDR1 and CDR2 sequences are MNHEY and SMNVEV (reference sequence). V lost 6 bases and J 0 bases, leaving 12 bases between the germline ends. The CDR3 consists of 14 residues. CDR3: CASSRPGSSYEQYF. DNA of the CDR3: TGTGCCAGCAGCCGGCCGGGGAGCTCCTACGAGCAGTACTTC.

A word on this clonotype: In this CDR3 the conserved last residue, phenylalanine or tryptophan, is missing, so a read error is likely. This rearrangement joins TRBV27 to TRBJ2-7, with 11 bases that match TRBD2. The V gene's germline CDR1 is MNHEY and CDR2 SMNVEV (reference sequence). The CDR3 sequence is 16 residues long. Germline trimming cut 6 bases from V and 4 bases from J; bases unmatched to any gene: 11. CDR3 in amino acids: CASSLLGLAGGYEQYC. The CDR3 bases are TGTGCCAGCAGCCTACTGGGGCTAGCGGGGGGATACGAGCAGTACTGC.

This chain joins TRBV28 and TRBJ2-4; weak D call: TRBD2 (7 bases). The CDR3 runs to 17 residues. From germline, CDR1 is MDHEN and CDR2 SYDVKM. Trimming stripped 7 bases from V and 0 bases from J, with 19 bases between. This chain's CDR3 is CASNREGGTLAKNIQYF. The CDR3 DNA reads TGTGCCAGCAACCGAGAGGGGGGGACCCTAGCCAAAAACATTCAGTACTTC.

J is TRBJ2-3 and V is TRBV7-9; 7 positions agree with TRBD2. The CDR3 has 17 amino acids. Germline V gives CDR1 SEHNR, CDR2 FQNEAQ (reference sequence). The V segment lost 3 bases and the J segment 1 base; nucleotides outside the gene matches: 10. In DNA form, the CDR3 reads TGTGCCAGCAGCTTTCGGTCGTCGGCGGGGGGCACAGATACGCAGTATTTT. Amino acids: CASSFRSSAGGTDTQYF.

The chain combines TRBV7-3 with TRBJ2-2, with 12 bases aligning to TRBD2. CDR1 and CDR2 (germline): SGHTA, FQGTGA. V shed 5 bases and J 7 bases; nucleotides not matched to a gene: 11. There are 17 residues in the CDR3. CDR3 coding DNA: TGTGCCAGCAGCCTTCGGACTAGCGGGGTCCAAGGCGGGGAGCTGTTTTTT. Protein product: CASSLRTSGVQGGELFF.

This clonotype has only a few counts. This chain joins TRBV2 and TRBJ2-1; 12 nucleotides line up with TRBD2. This CDR3 spans 17 amino acids. V shed 6 bases, J shed 1 base, and the junction held 7 bases outside the gene matches. Germline values: CDR1 SNHLY, CDR2 FYNNEI. In DNA form, the CDR3 reads TGTGCCAGCAGAGGGACTAGCGGGCCCTCATCCTACAATGAGCAGTTCTTC. It translates to CASRGTSGPSSYNEQFF.

The chain joins TRBV6-2 or TRBV6-3 to TRBJ2-7, with 7 bases matching TRBD2. Trimming at V came to 0 bases and at J to 5 bases, leaving 10 bases not matched to a gene. CDR1 and CDR2 (germline): MNHEY, SVGEGT. The CDR3 contains 16 residues. The CDR3 DNA is TGTGCCAGCAGTTACTCAAAGGGGAGGGGTTCGAACGAGCAGTACTTC. It encodes CASSYSKGRGSNEQYF.